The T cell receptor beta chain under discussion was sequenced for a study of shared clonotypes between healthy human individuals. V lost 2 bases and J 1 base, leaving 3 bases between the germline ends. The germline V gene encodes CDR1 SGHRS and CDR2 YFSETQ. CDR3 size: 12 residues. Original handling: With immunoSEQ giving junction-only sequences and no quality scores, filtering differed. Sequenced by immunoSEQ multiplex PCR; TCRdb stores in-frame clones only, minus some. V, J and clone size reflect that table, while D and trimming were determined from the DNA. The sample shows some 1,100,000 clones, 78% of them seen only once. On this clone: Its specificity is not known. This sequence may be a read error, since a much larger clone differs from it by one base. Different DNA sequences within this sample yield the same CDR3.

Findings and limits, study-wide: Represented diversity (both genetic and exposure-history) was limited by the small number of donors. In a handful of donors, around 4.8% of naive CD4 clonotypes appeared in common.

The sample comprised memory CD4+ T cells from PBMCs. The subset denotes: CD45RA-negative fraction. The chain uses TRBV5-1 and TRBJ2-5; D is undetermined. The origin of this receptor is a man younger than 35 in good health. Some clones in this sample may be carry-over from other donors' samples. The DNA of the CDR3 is TGCGCCAGCAGCTTCTCCCAAGAGACCCAGTACTTC. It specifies CASSFSQETQYF.